The present entry profiles one T cell receptor (beta chain) with its context. The sample is drawn from a study of blood T cell repertoires in COVID-19. V trimming: 2 bases; J trimming: 0 bases; junction bases outside the gene matches: 0. Germline CDR1 reads KGHDR; CDR2 reads SFDVKD. The CDR3 runs 16 residues. This table comes from immunoSEQ multiplex PCR, and its TCRdb copy is limited to in-frame clones, with some not included. There are about 310,000 clones in the sample; around nine tenths occur only once, and over 4% lies in the top ten. This clonotype originated in a man aged 55 to 69 who had recovered from COVID-19. This sequence joins TRBV24-1 and TRBJ2-5; 12 bases are shared with TRBD2. Sequencing used PBMCs or T cells enriched from blood (not recorded which). CDR3 in amino acids: CATSDWTSGNQETQYF. The CDR3 DNA reads TGTGCCACCAGTGATTGGACTAGCGGGAACCAAGAGACCCAGTACTTC.